Listed below are T cell receptor beta chains from one sample, sequenced in a study of blood T cell repertoires in COVID-19. Libraries were prepared by immunoSEQ multiplex PCR; TCRdb keeps only in-frame clonotypes and omits some of them. This sample has approximately 65,000 clones, with about 81% found just once. The sample taken for sequencing was peripheral blood. The receptors were sampled from a man older than 75 with acute or convalescent COVID-19. Each CDR3 is given with its conserved first and last residue. The D gene is left open where the match is weak. Expanded clones are given a class, and other clones once, few, many or no size at all.

V gene	clone size	D gene	J gene	CDR3 DNA	CDR3 protein
TRBV10-3	-	TRBD2	TRBJ2-7	TGTGCCATCAGTTCGACTAGCGGGGGGCCCTACGAGCAGTACTTC	CAISSTSGGPYEQYF
TRBV5-1	-	TRBD1	TRBJ1-4	TGCGCCAGCAGCTTGGCCCCGGGACAGACTAATGAAAAACTGTTTTTT	CASSLAPGQTNEKLFF
TRBV30	-	TRBD1	TRBJ1-3	TGTGCCTGGAGATACAGGGGGCTCTCTGGAAACACCATATATTTT	CAWRYRGLSGNTIYF
TRBV19	-	-	TRBJ2-1	TGTGCCAGTAGTATAGATCGCGGTGAGCAGTTCTTC	CASSIDRGEQFF
TRBV24-1	-	-	TRBJ1-5	TGTGCCACCAGTGATCTAAATCAGCCCCAGCATTTT	CATSDLNQPQHF
TRBV3-1/TRBV3-2	-	TRBD1	TRBJ2-7	TGTGCCAGCAGCCGCAGGGGGCTTAGGTACGAGCAGTACTTC	CASSRRGLRYEQYF
TRBV7-9	-	-	TRBJ1-3	TGTGCCAGCAGCCCGAGGCGGGGTATTAACTCTGGAAACACCATATATTTT	CASSPRRGINSGNTIYF
TRBV5-1	-	TRBD1	TRBJ2-1	TGCGCCAGCAGCTTATCCCCGGGACAGGGGTATGAGCAGTTCTTC	CASSLSPGQGYEQFF
TRBV9	-	TRBD2	TRBJ2-7	TGTGCCAGCAGCGTAGGGAGCGGGACCTACGAGCAGTACTTC	CASSVGSGTYEQYF
TRBV28	-	-	TRBJ1-2	TGTGCCAGCAGTTCTCCGGAGGGGTCATTGTGGTATGGCTACACCTTC	CASSSPEGSLWYGYTF
TRBV28	-	-	TRBJ1-1	TGTGCCAGCAGTACCTCAGACACTGAAGCTTTCTTT	CASSTSDTEAFF
TRBV5-5	-	TRBD2	TRBJ2-3	TGTGCCAGCAGCGCGACTAGCAGGACAGATACGCAGTATTTT	CASSATSRTDTQYF
TRBV5-4	-	-	TRBJ1-1	TGTGCCAGCAGCCCTTGGAGAGGCCCTGAAGCTTTCTTT	CASSPWRGPEAFF
TRBV19	-	TRBD1	TRBJ1-1	TGTGCCAGTAGTCGTATGGGACAGGGGTACACTGAAGCTTTCTTT	CASSRMGQGYTEAFF
TRBV11-3	-	-	TRBJ2-3	TGTGCCAGCAGCTTAGGACTTAGCACAGATACGCAGTATTTT	CASSLGLSTDTQYF
TRBV28	-	TRBD1	TRBJ1-2	TGTGCCAGCAGTTTATCACAGGGGGGTGGCTACACCTTC	CASSLSQGGGYTF
TRBV6-6	-	TRBD1	TRBJ1-3	TGTGCCAGCAACCGGGACAGGGGTACTGGAAACACCATATATTTT	CASNRDRGTGNTIYF
TRBV4-3	-	TRBD2	TRBJ2-1	TGCGCCAGCAGCCAGGGACTAGCGGGGGGGGCAGCGAGGAATGAGCAGTTCTTC	CASSQGLAGGAARNEQFF
TRBV9	-	TRBD1	TRBJ2-7	TGTGCCAGCAGCGTAGAGGCGACAGGGGACTACGAGCAGTACTTC	CASSVEATGDYEQYF
TRBV6-2/TRBV6-3	once	TRBD1	TRBJ2-3	TGTGCCAGCAGTTATGACAGGACAGGGGTTTCGGATACGCAGTATTTT	CASSYDRTGVSDTQYF
TRBV28	-	TRBD1	TRBJ2-2	TGTGCCAGCAGTTTGGGGGACAGAGTCACCGGGGAGCTGTTTTTT	CASSLGDRVTGELFF
TRBV7-3	-	TRBD2	TRBJ2-1	TGTGCCAGCAGCTTAAAAGGGGCGGGAGGGTTCGGCAATGAGCAGTTCTTC	CASSLKGAGGFGNEQFF
TRBV27	-	TRBD2	TRBJ2-1	TGTGCCAGCAGTATCGGACTAGCGGGGGGCTACGGCCGATACAATGAGCAGTTCTTC	CASSIGLAGGYGRYNEQFF
TRBV7-2	-	TRBD1	TRBJ2-6	TGTGCCAGCAGCTTGGAGGGACAGGTGGCCAACGTCCTGACTTTC	CASSLEGQVANVLTF
TRBV7-2	-	TRBD1	TRBJ2-3	TGTGCCAGCAGCCAGGGGGCAACCCACAGGGGTACGCAGTATTTT	CASSQGATHRGTQYF
TRBV2	-	TRBD2	TRBJ2-1	TGTGCCAGCAGTGAAGCCGTAGGACTAGCGATAGATGAGCAGTTCTTC	CASSEAVGLAIDEQFF
TRBV4-1	-	TRBD1	TRBJ1-2	TGCGCCAGCAGCTCCAGAGGTTTTCTAGGACAGGGCGGCTACACCTTC	CASSSRGFLGQGGYTF
TRBV5-5	-	TRBD1	TRBJ1-6	TGTGCCAGCAGCTTGTTAGGCGCGGGACAGTATAATTCACCCCTCCACTTT	CASSLLGAGQYNSPLHF
TRBV9	-	TRBD1	TRBJ1-1	TGTGCCAGCAGCGTATTAGAGGGGGCCACTGAAGCTTTCTTT	CASSVLEGATEAFF
TRBV27	few	-	TRBJ1-2	TGTGCCAGCAGTTTCAGATTAAACTATGGCTACACCTTC	CASSFRLNYGYTF
TRBV7-2	few	-	TRBJ2-4	TGTGCCAGCAGCTTCCAGCTAGGGGACATTCAGTACTTC	CASSFQLGDIQYF
TRBV11-3	-	TRBD2	TRBJ2-3	TGTGCCAGCAGCTTAGGGTCTAGCGGGGGAGCGACGGGAGATACGCAGTATTTT	CASSLGSSGGATGDTQYF
TRBV7-9	-	-	TRBJ2-7	TGTGCCAGCAGCACCGGAGGACAGTCCTACGAGCAGTACTTC	CASSTGGQSYEQYF
TRBV27	-	-	TRBJ2-2	TGTGCCAGCAGTCCGGGCGGGGTTGGCGGGGAGCTGTTTTTT	CASSPGGVGGELFF
TRBV19	-	TRBD1	TRBJ2-2	TGTGCCAGTAGATTCGGGACAGGGGTTCTCACCGGGGAGCTGTTTTTT	CASRFGTGVLTGELFF
TRBV10-2	-	TRBD2	TRBJ2-1	TGCGCCAGCAGTCCCCTTCGGACTAGCGGGTACAATGAGCAGTTCTTC	CASSPLRTSGYNEQFF
TRBV28	-	TRBD1	TRBJ2-1	TGTGCCAGCAGAGGACAGGGGGCGAATTACAATGAGCAGTTCTTC	CASRGQGANYNEQFF
TRBV9	-	TRBD2	TRBJ2-5	TGTGCCAGCAGCGTAGGTAGCGGGGGGGCGGAGACCCAGTACTTC	CASSVGSGGAETQYF
TRBV2	once	TRBD2	TRBJ2-5	TGTGCCAGCAGTTCCCCAGCGGGACTACAAGAGACCCAGTACTTC	CASSSPAGLQETQYF
TRBV19	few	-	TRBJ1-1	TGTGCCAGTAGCCTACAGGGTTTGAACACTGAAGCTTTCTTT	CASSLQGLNTEAFF
TRBV6-5	-	-	TRBJ2-7	TGTGCCAGCAGTTACCGGACACCCCGGGACGAGCAGTACTTC	CASSYRTPRDEQYF
TRBV6-5	-	-	TRBJ2-5	TGTGCCAGCAGTTACCAGCGGGAAGAGACCCAGTACTTC	CASSYQREETQYF
TRBV6-6	-	TRBD2	TRBJ2-7	TGTGCCAGCAGTTACTCGCGGGGGGCGGGCGAGCAGTACTTC	CASSYSRGAGEQYF
TRBV27	-	-	TRBJ1-1	TGTGCCAGCAGTCCCGCCGCGGCCCGCGCTGAAGCTTTCTTT	CASSPAAARAEAFF
TRBV5-1	-	-	TRBJ1-3	TGCGCCAGCAGCTTGGCCGGGTCCTCTGGAAACACCATATATTTT	CASSLAGSSGNTIYF
TRBV5-1	few	TRBD1	TRBJ1-6	TGCGCCAGCAGCTTGGCCCAGGGACAGGGGGCTTCACCCCTCCACTTT	CASSLAQGQGASPLHF
TRBV2	few	-	TRBJ1-1	TGTGCCAGCCGTCGGGGGGTAGGCCCGGGACGAGAGGCTGAAGCTTTCTTT	CASRRGVGPGREAEAFF
TRBV7-2	-	-	TRBJ1-1	TGTGCCAGCAGCCAAGTGGCGGGGAAAATGAACACTGAAGCTTTCTTT	CASSQVAGKMNTEAFF
TRBV6-6	once	TRBD1	TRBJ1-4	TGTGCCAGCAGTTACGGGCAGGGGGGTGAAAAACTGTTTTTT	CASSYGQGGEKLFF